This T cell receptor (beta chain) comes out of a study of neoadjuvant anti-PD-1 for oral cavity cancer. Regarding the study as a whole: With a few patients per group, TCR findings need larger cohorts. Higher pretreatment blood Treg/Th17 ratios correlated with higher pretreatment blood and lower post-treatment tumor TCRbeta clonality.

In the case of this clone: Its antigen remains unknown.

The data were produced by immunoSEQ multiplex PCR, yet TCRdb's version contains in-frame clones alone and is incomplete. This table has around 14,000 clones, about three quarters appearing once. The CDR3 is 12 residues long. The ends were cut back, 4 bases at V and 3 bases at J, with 10 bases in the middle. CDR1 and CDR2 from the germline V gene are GTSNPN and SVGIG (reference sequence). The time point: after neoadjuvant nivolumab, at surgical resection. This chain connects TRBV30 to TRBJ2-7, with D unclear. The clonotype comes from a person between 40 and 85 years old with oral cavity squamous cell carcinoma. The sequences come from PBMCs, collected after nivolumab (anti-PD-1) treatment. DNA of the CDR3: TGTGCCTGGACCCGGCCCGGCTACGAGCAGTACTTC. It yields the protein CAWTRPGYEQYF.